The clone carrying this TCR beta chain was found many times. Its antigen remains unidentified. TCR beta VDJ and CDR3 profiles were obtained from a genomic DNA template. TCRdb fed the reads into MiXCR, producing one record per CDR3 protein. The sample consists of roughly 180,000 distinct CDR3 sequences, 40% to 55% of them appearing once. The data belong to a study of CD8+CD57+ T cells in acquired aplastic anemia. Study-level information: The mean DNA yield obtained from sorted CD4+ and CD8+ cells came to roughly 3.4 ug. As sequenced from healthy donors, CD4+ cells averaged roughly 10 million reads.

Broader study findings: It was found that more than 25 CD8+ CDR3 sequences were shared between patients and controls. Patients and healthy controls showed no significant CD8+ Simpson's diversity difference.

CDR3 length: 14 amino acids. Trimming cost V 3 bases and J 2 bases, with 5 bases left between them. Germline V CDR1 and CDR2: SEHNR, FQNEAQ (reference sequence). The clonotype was recovered from a human donor in good health. Sequenced sample: sorted CD4+, CD8+, or CD8+CD57+ T cells (not recorded which) from PBMCs. The chain joins TRBV7-9 to TRBJ2-6; D gene uncertain. For the CDR3, the DNA is TGTGCCAGCAGCTTGGTGACTGGGGCCAACGTCCTGACTTTC. Residues: CASSLVTGANVLTF.